The rows below give T cell receptor beta chains drawn from one sample of a study of regulatory T cells in long-lasting Graves disease. Each CDR3 protein gets one entry after TCRdb re-called the multiplex PCR reads with MiXCR. The table includes 500,000 or so distinct CDR3 sequences, under 20% detected once. These data are also associated with another study on T cells in Graves' hyperthyroidism and ophthalmopathy.

The material was peripheral blood mononuclear cells (PBMCs), obtained at new diagnosis, from a patient treated with antithyroid drugs. These receptors were collected from a middle-aged man with Graves disease. The CDR3 runs from the conserved cysteine through the conserved F or W. D genes are given only for firm matches. Clone size is given for some rows only: seen once, a few or many times, or a class if the clone is expanded.

v_gene	abundance	d_gene	j_gene	CDR3nt	CDR3aa
TRBV12-3/TRBV12-4	many	NA	TRBJ2-1	TGTGCCAGCAGTTTCAGAGTGCAGGGCAGGGGCGGGCAGTTCTTC	CASSFRVQGRGGQFF
TRBV30	NA	NA	TRBJ1-5	TGTGCCTGGAACCGGGACAGCAATCAGCCCCAGCATTTT	CAWNRDSNQPQHF
TRBV6-1	many	NA	TRBJ1-2	TGTGCCAGCAACCAAATCCGGTGGGTCTATGGCTACACCTTC	CASNQIRWVYGYTF
TRBV6-5	many	NA	TRBJ2-6	TGTGCCAGCAGTTACCCCGCAGGGTCTGGGGCCAACGTCCTGACTTTC	CASSYPAGSGANVLTF
TRBV12-3/TRBV12-4	NA	NA	TRBJ2-1	TGTGCCAGCAGTTTAGGGGGGGCCTCGGGTGAGCAGTTCTTC	CASSLGGASGEQFF
TRBV29-1	few	TRBD1	TRBJ2-3	TGCAGCGTAGGGACAGGGGCAGATACGCAGTATTTT	CSVGTGADTQYF
TRBV6-1	few	NA	TRBJ2-2	TGTGCCAGCAACCCGTGGAGAAGAAACACCGGGGAGCTGTTTTTT	CASNPWRRNTGELFF
TRBV19	many	TRBD1	TRBJ1-1	TGTGCCAGTAGAAACCGGGACAGGGGACTAGGGACTGAAGCTTTCTTT	CASRNRDRGLGTEAFF
TRBV12-5	NA	NA	TRBJ1-2	TGTGCTAGTGGTTTGGATATACCGGGGGACCCAATGGACTATGGCTACACCTTC	CASGLDIPGDPMDYGYTF
TRBV5-1	many	TRBD1	TRBJ1-1	TGCGCCAGCAGCTTGGCACAGGGGTTCATGAACACTGAAGCTTTCTTT	CASSLAQGFMNTEAFF
TRBV28	NA	TRBD1	TRBJ2-7	TGTGCCAGCAGTTTAGTTGGGACAGGACTCTACGAGCAGTACTTC	CASSLVGTGLYEQYF
TRBV6-4	NA	NA	TRBJ2-1	TGTGCCAGCAGTGAGCAGGGACGGTTACCTAGCAGGGAGCAGTTCTTC	CASSEQGRLPSREQFF
TRBV7-9	few	TRBD1	TRBJ1-6	TGTGCCAGCAGCGGGACAGAACGCAATTCACCCCTCCACTTT	CASSGTERNSPLHF
TRBV10-2	many	TRBD1	TRBJ2-7	TGCGCCAGCAGTGCCGGGACAGGGCAATACGAGCAGTACTTC	CASSAGTGQYEQYF
TRBV5-1	NA	TRBD1	TRBJ2-7	TGCGCCAGCAGGGTGGACAGGGGGGACTACGAGCAGTACTTC	CASRVDRGDYEQYF
TRBV6-2/TRBV6-3	few	TRBD2	TRBJ2-1	TGTGCCAGCAGTTACTCGAGGCGGGAGGCCATCTTCAATGAGCAGTTCTTC	CASSYSRREAIFNEQFF
TRBV18	many	NA	TRBJ2-5	TGTGCCAGCAGCCCCAAAGAGACCCAGTACTTC	CASSPKETQYF
TRBV20-1	many	TRBD1	TRBJ1-5	TGCAGTGCTAGTGGGTCGACAGGGAGCAATCAGCCCCAGCATTTT	CSASGSTGSNQPQHF
TRBV7-9	few	TRBD1	TRBJ1-1	TGTGCCAGCAGCTTAGCGGGACAGGGGAAAGCTTTCTTT	CASSLAGQGKAFF
TRBV19	few	TRBD1	TRBJ1-5	TGTGCCAGTAGGCAACAGGGGGCAAGCAATCAGCCCCAGCATTTT	CASRQQGASNQPQHF
TRBV12-5	many	TRBD1	TRBJ2-7	TGTGCTAGTGGTTTGAAGGACAGGGGGCGTTCCTACGAGCAGTACTTC	CASGLKDRGRSYEQYF
TRBV6-2/TRBV6-3	NA	NA	TRBJ1-1	TGTGCCAGCAGTTCAAGAGGGACTGTGAACACTGAAGCTTTCTTT	CASSSRGTVNTEAFF
TRBV20-1	many	NA	TRBJ2-7	TGCAGTGCTAGACCCGGGACACGACTCTACGAGCAGTACTTC	CSARPGTRLYEQYF
TRBV24-1	NA	NA	TRBJ2-1	TGTGCCACCGGATCGAGCTCCTACAATGAGCAGTTCTTC	CATGSSSYNEQFF
TRBV28	NA	NA	TRBJ2-7	TGTGCCAGCAGCTGGACCCTTGGGGTAGGGTCCTACGAGCAGTACTTC	CASSWTLGVGSYEQYF
TRBV6-1	many	NA	TRBJ2-5	TGTGCCAGCAGCGAATATATCCAGAAGGGGACCCAGTACTTC	CASSEYIQKGTQYF